A single sample is the source of the 18 T cell receptor beta chains below, sequenced in a study of blood T cell repertoires in COVID-19. Data came from immunoSEQ multiplex PCR; TCRdb stores just in-frame clones and leaves some out. In the table there are about 80,000 clones, 78% of which are singletons. The sample comprised peripheral blood. The source of these receptors is a human donor in a cohort sampled during active COVID-19.

This CDR3 reads CASSPQAAGDQPQHF. The CDR3 DNA is TGCGCCAGCAGCCCCCAGGCCGCGGGGGATCAGCCCCAGCATTTT. The chain carries TRBV4-1 and TRBJ1-5, with D possibly being TRBD1 (5 bases). The ends were cut back, 4 bases at V and 5 bases at J, with 15 bases in the middle. From germline, CDR1 is MGHRA and CDR2 YSYEKL. The CDR3 totals 15 residues.

This chain connects TRBV2 to TRBJ1-1; TRBD1 matches 7 bases. V gave up 5 bases and J gave up 4 bases; unmatched junction bases: 1. The V gene's germline CDR1 is SNHLY and CDR2 FYNNEI. The CDR3 has 12 amino acids. This CDR3 is CASSWTGTEAFF. The CDR3 DNA is TGTGCCAGCAGTTGGACAGGCACTGAAGCTTTCTTT.

This clone has a single count. V and J are TRBV5-8 and TRBJ2-7; D gene unclear. Germline CDR1 reads SGHTS; CDR2 reads YDEGEE. V shed 3 bases and J shed 1 base, with 2 bases lying between them. The CDR3 is 11 residues long. CDR3 protein: CASSSSYEQYV. The CDR3 coding sequence is TGTGCCAGCAGCTCTTCCTACGAGCAGTACGTC.

This clone was observed many times. The chain links TRBV7-6 to TRBJ2-7; D call uncertain. The CDR3 runs to 14 residues. Trimming took 1 base from V and 3 from J, leaving 10 bases between them. In germline, CDR1 is SGHVS, CDR2 FNYEAQ. CDR3: CASSLEAVNYEQYF. CDR3 DNA sequence: TGTGCCAGCAGCTTAGAGGCGGTAAACTACGAGCAGTACTTC.

The V and J genes are TRBV4-1 and TRBJ1-1, with D maybe TRBD1 (5 bases). Trimming removed 3 bases from V and 5 bases from J, with 16 bases in between. Per the germline V gene, CDR1 is MGHRA and CDR2 is YSYEKL. CDR3 length: 15 residues. CDR3 coding DNA: TGCGCCAGCAGCCACGACATGGGGGGAGGGACTGAAGCTTTCTTT. This translates into CASSHDMGGGTEAFF.

The rearrangement uses TRBV7-3 and TRBJ2-1, with 8 bases aligning to TRBD1. Per germline, CDR1 SGHTA and CDR2 FQGTGA. V lost 2 bases, J lost 6 bases, and 6 bases stayed unmatched. The CDR3 totals 15 residues. DNA for the CDR3: TGTGCCAGCAGCTTAGGACAGGGTCTTATCAATGAGCAGTTCTTC. This translates into CASSLGQGLINEQFF.

This chain uses TRBV19 with TRBJ1-5; TRBD1 is a possible D gene (5 bases). Germline CDR1 is LNHDA and CDR2 is SQIVND (reference sequence). This CDR3 has 14 amino acids. With 6 bases removed from V and 5 bases from J, the gap between germline ends came to 14 bases. The CDR3 sequence: CASRVSTDYQPQHF. CDR3 sequence (DNA): TGTGCCAGTAGAGTATCGACAGATTATCAGCCCCAGCATTTT.

V usage is TRBV7-9 and J usage is TRBJ2-6; D gene ambiguous. Trimming took 5 bases from V and 0 from J, leaving 20 bases between them. The CDR3 length is 19 residues. Germline V CDR1 and CDR2: SEHNR, FQNEAQ (reference sequence). CDR3 DNA: TGTGCCAGCAGCCAAAAACCCGCCGCCGGCGGCTCTGGGGCCAACGTCCTGACTTTC. It yields the protein CASSQKPAAGGSGANVLTF.

A few counts support this clone. V and J are TRBV29-1 and TRBJ2-2, with no clear D. The CDR3 is 12 residues long. Trimming cost V 4 bases and J 9 bases, with 12 bases left between them. CDR1 and CDR2 from the germline V gene are SQVTM and ANQGSEA. CDR3 sequence reads: CSVVTPLRELFF. As DNA, the CDR3 is TGCAGCGTTGTCACACCTCTGCGGGAGCTGTTTTTT.

The chain links TRBV6-5 to TRBJ2-3; TRBD2 agrees at 8 bases. CDR3 size: 16 residues. After removal of 0 bases from V and 3 bases from J, the junction contained 5 bases not matched to a gene. CDR1 is MNHEY and CDR2 is SVGAGI in the germline V gene. This chain's CDR3 is CASSYSSGGGTDTQYF. CDR3 sequence (DNA): TGTGCCAGCAGTTACTCCAGCGGGGGCGGAACAGATACGCAGTATTTT.

The V gene is TRBV28, the J gene TRBJ2-7; D possibly corresponds to TRBD1 (6 bases). Deletions cut 8 bases from V and 1 base from J, with 21 bases between. Germline loops: CDR1 MDHEN, CDR2 SYDVKM. The CDR3 has 16 amino acids. The CDR3 protein is CASYTRRGTLSYEQYF. As DNA, the CDR3 is TGTGCCAGCTACACCCGCCGAGGGACACTATCCTACGAGCAGTACTTC.

This clone was observed a single time. The V gene is TRBV11-2, the J gene TRBJ2-5, with 14 bases aligning to TRBD2. The CDR3 covers 18 residues. Germline CDR1 is SGHAT and CDR2 is FQNNGV. Losses at the gene ends were 2 bases for V and 0 bases for J; bases not matched to a gene: 5. CDR3 sequence: CASSLRLAGGIYQETQYF. The CDR3 DNA reads TGTGCCAGCAGCTTACGACTAGCGGGAGGGATCTACCAAGAGACCCAGTACTTC.

This chain links TRBV3-1 (or the pseudogene TRBV3-2) with TRBJ2-3, with a weak D call TRBD2 (5 bases). Germline V lookup: CDR1 LGHDT, CDR2 YNNKEL (reference sequence). The V and J ends lost 4 bases and 7 bases respectively, with 18 bases between them. The CDR3 is 15 residues long. CDR3 residues: CASSPPSAGANTQYF. Written as DNA, the CDR3 is TGTGCCAGCAGCCCTCCATCGGCGGGTGCGAATACGCAGTATTTT.

The chain is built from TRBV11-2 and TRBJ1-1, with 8 bases aligning to TRBD1. The V gene's germline CDR1 is SGHAT and CDR2 FQNNGV. V lost 3 bases, J lost 1 base, and 4 bases stayed unmatched. The length of the CDR3 is 15 residues. The CDR3: CASSFTGQGNTEAFF. The CDR3 coding sequence is TGTGCCAGCAGCTTTACAGGACAGGGGAACACTGAAGCTTTCTTT.

This chain links TRBV6-5 with TRBJ2-7; TRBD2 matches 7 bases. This CDR3 spans 14 amino acids. Losses at the gene ends were 5 bases for V and 10 bases for J; bases not matched to a gene: 14. Germline V CDR1 and CDR2: MNHEY, SVGAGI. The CDR3 DNA follows: TGTGCCAGCAGTCCCGGGACTACCCCTTTTTTTCAGTACGTC. It encodes CASSPGTTPFFQYV.

This clone has more than one count but fewer than ten. The gene calls are TRBV6-5 and TRBJ2-7; D unresolved. The CDR3 consists of 15 residues. V lost 2 bases and J 2 bases, leaving 13 bases between the germline ends. Per the germline V gene, CDR1 is MNHEY and CDR2 is SVGAGI. The CDR3 loop is CASSYVPSRTYEQYF. For the CDR3, the DNA is TGTGCCAGCAGTTACGTGCCATCGAGGACCTACGAGCAGTACTTC.

This chain links TRBV5-1 with TRBJ2-2, with 8 bases aligning to TRBD2. CDR1 is SGHRS and CDR2 is YFSETQ in the germline V gene. This CDR3 is 16 amino acids long. Losses at the gene ends were 0 bases for V and 6 bases for J; bases not matched to a gene: 7. This CDR3 reads CASSLAISGMAGELFF. DNA for the CDR3: TGCGCCAGCAGCTTGGCGATTAGCGGGATGGCCGGGGAGCTGTTTTTT.

This chain connects TRBV6-1 to TRBJ2-3; D not resolved. Germline V gene lookup returns CDR1 MNHNS and CDR2 SASEGT. The CDR3 extends over 13 amino acids. The V end lost 1 base, the J end lost 5 bases, and 7 bases lay between the germline ends. CDR3 loop: CASSEDAVDTQYF. The CDR3 DNA follows: TGTGCCAGCAGTGAAGACGCGGTAGATACGCAGTATTTT.